Here is one T cell receptor (beta chain) with its context. These data belong to a study of OX40 agonist ivuxolimab in advanced cancers. The germline V gene encodes CDR1 SNHLY and CDR2 FYNNEI. V shed 4 bases and J shed 2 bases, with 13 bases lying between them. This CDR3 has 15 residues. Using immunoSEQ multiplex PCR, the repertoire was profiled, and TCRdb retains in-frame clones only, with some absent. In the table there are around 60,000 clones, approximately 90% of which are singletons. The sample in question was CD4+ or CD8+ T cells sorted from blood, obtained in a trial of the OX40 agonist ivuxolimab. This chain connects TRBV2 to TRBJ2-3; maybe TRBD1 (6 bases). This sequence was found in an adult with an advanced solid tumor such as melanoma, head and neck, liver or kidney cancer. For the CDR3, the DNA is TGTGCCAGCAGTGCGTCACAGGGTCCCACAGATACGCAGTATTTT. Its protein is CASSASQGPTDTQYF.